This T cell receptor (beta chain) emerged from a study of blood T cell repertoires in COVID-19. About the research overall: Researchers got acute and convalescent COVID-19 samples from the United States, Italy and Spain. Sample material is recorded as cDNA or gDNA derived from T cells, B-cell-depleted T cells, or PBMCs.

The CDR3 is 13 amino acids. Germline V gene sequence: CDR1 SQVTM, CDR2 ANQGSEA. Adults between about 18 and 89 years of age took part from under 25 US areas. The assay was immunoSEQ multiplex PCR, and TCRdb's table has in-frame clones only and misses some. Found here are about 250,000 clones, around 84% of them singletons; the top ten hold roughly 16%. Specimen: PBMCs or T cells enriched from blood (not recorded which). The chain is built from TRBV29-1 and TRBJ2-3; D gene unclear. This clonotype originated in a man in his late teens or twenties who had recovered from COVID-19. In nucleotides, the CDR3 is TGCACAGCAGAGGTGGCCGGCACAGATACGCAGTATTTT. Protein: CTAEVAGTDTQYF.